This TCR beta chain was sequenced during a study of T-cell memory formation after mild COVID-19. V lost 8 bases to trimming and J lost 8 bases, with 10 bases between them. The CDR3 extends over 11 amino acids. Germline CDR1 SGHAT, CDR2 FQNNGV. TCRdb fed the 5' RACE reads into MiXCR, producing one record per CDR3 protein. The sample includes 360,000 or so distinct CDR3 sequences, approximately 27% of them seen just once. This TCR came from an adult woman who had mild COVID-19 (a few samples of this study predate the infection). Cell type and time point are not known. The sequenced material came from PBMCs or a T cell subset sorted from them (not recorded which). The chain combines TRBV11-2 with TRBJ2-1, with D unresolved. The CDR3 DNA sequence: TGTGCCAGCTCCCCTGCTTATGAGCAGTTCTTC. As protein: CASSPAYEQFF.